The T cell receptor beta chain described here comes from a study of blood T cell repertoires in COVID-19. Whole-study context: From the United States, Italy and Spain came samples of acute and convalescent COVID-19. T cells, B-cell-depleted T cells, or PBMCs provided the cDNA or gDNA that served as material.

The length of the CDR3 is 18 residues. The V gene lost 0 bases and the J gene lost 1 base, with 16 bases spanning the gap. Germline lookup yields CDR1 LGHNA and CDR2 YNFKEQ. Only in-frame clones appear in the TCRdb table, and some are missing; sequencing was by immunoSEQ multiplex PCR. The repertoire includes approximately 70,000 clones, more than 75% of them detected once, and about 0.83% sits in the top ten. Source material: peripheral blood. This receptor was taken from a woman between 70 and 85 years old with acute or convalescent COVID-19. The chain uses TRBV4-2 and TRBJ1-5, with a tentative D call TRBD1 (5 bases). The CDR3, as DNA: TGTGCCAGCAGCCAAGATTCTTTTCAGGGAGGCAGCAATCAGCCCCAGCATTTT. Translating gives CASSQDSFQGGSNQPQHF.